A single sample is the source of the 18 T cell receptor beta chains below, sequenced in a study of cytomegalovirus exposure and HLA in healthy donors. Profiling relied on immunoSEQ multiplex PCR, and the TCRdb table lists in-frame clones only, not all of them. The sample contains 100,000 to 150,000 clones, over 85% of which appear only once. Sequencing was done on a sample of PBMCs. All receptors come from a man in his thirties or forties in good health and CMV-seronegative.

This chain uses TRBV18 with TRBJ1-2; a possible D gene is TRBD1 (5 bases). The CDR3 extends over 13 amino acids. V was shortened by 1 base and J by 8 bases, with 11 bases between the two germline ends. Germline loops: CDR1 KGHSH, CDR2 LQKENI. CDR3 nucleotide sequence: TGTGCCAGCTCACCACAGGGGCAGAGGGGCTACACCTTC. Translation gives CASSPQGQRGYTF.

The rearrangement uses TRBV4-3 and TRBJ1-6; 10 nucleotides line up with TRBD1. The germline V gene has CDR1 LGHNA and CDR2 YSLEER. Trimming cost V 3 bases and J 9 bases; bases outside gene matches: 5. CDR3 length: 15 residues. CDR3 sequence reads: CASSQGQGISSPLHF. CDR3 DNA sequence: TGCGCCAGCAGCCAGGGACAGGGGATTAGTTCACCCCTCCACTTT.

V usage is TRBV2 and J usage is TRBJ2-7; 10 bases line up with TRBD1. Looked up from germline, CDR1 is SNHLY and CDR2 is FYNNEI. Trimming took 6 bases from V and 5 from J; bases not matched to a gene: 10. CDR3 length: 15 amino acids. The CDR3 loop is CASRWGTGEENEQYF. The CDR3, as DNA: TGTGCCAGCAGGTGGGGGACAGGGGAGGAGAACGAGCAGTACTTC.

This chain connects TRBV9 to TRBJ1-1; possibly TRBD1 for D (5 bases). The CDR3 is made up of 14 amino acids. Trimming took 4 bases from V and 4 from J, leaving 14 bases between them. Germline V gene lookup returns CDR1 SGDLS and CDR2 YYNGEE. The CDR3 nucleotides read TGTGCCAGCAGCCCCCGGGGACTGAGCACTGAAGCTTTCTTT. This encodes CASSPRGLSTEAFF.

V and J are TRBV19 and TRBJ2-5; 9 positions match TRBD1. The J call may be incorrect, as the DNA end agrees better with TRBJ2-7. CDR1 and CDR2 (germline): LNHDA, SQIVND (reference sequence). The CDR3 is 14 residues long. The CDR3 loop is CASSISGQGGEQYF. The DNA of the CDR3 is TGTGCCAGTAGTATCTCGGGACAGGGAGGCGAGCAGTACTTC.

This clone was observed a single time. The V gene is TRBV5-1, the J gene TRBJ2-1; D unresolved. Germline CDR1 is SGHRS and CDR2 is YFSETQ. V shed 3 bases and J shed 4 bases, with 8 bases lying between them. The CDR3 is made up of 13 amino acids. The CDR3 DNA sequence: TGCGCCAGCAGCTCCGGTAGTTACAATGAGCAGTTCTTC. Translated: CASSSGSYNEQFF.

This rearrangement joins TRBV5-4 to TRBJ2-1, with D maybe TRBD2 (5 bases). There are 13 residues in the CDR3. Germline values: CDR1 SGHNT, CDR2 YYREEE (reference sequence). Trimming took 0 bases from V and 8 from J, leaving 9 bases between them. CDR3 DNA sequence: TGTGCCAGCAGCTTGGGGCGGGCCGATGAGCAGTTCTTC. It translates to CASSLGRADEQFF.

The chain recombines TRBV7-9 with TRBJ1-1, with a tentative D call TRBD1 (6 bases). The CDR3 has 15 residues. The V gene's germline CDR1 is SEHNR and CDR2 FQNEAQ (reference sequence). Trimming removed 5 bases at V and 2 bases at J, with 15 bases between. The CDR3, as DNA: TGTGCCAGCAGCCGTATGGGGGGGCCTAACACTGAAGCTTTCTTT. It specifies CASSRMGGPNTEAFF.

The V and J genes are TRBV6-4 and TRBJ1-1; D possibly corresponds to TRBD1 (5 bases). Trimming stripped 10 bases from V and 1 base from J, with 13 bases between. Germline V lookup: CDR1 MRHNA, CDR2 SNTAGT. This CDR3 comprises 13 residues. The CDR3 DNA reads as TGTGCCACCAGGGAGGGCCGGAACACTGAAGCTTTCTTT. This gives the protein CATREGRNTEAFF.

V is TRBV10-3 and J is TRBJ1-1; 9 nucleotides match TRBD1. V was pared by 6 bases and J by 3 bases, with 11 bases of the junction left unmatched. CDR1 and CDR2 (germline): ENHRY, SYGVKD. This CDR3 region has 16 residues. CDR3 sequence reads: CAIRNTGTGSYTEAFF. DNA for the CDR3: TGTGCCATCAGGAACACCGGGACAGGGTCTTACACTGAAGCTTTCTTT.

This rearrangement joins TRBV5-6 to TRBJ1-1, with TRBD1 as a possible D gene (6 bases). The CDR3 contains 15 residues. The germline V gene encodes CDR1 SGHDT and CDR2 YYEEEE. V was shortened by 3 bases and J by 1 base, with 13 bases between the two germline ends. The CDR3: CASSWGWDTNTEAFF. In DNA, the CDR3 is TGTGCCAGCAGCTGGGGTTGGGACACGAACACTGAAGCTTTCTTT. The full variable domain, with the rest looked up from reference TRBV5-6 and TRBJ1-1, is DAGVTQSPTHLIKTRGQQVTLRCSPKSGHDTVSWYQQALGQGPQFIFQYYEEEERQRGNFPDRFSGHQFPNYSSELNVNALLLGDSALYLCASSWGWDTNTEAFFGQGTRLTVV.

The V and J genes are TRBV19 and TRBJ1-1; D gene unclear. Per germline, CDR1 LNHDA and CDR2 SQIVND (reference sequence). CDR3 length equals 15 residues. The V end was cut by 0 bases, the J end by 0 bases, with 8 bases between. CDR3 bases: TGTGCCAGTAGTATAGATCGCGCACTGAACACTGAAGCTTTCTTT. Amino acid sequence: CASSIDRALNTEAFF. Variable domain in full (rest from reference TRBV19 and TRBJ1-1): DGGITQSPKYLFRKEGQNVTLSCEQNLNHDAMYWYRQDPGQGLRLIYYSQIVNDFQKGDIAEGYSVSREKKESFPLTVTSAQKNPTAFYLCASSIDRALNTEAFFGQGTRLTVV.

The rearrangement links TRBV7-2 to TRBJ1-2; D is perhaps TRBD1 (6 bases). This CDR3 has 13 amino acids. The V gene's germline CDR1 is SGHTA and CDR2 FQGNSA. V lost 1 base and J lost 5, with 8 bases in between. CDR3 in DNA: TGTGCCAGCAGCTTAGGGACAGCTTATGGCTACACCTTC. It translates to CASSLGTAYGYTF.

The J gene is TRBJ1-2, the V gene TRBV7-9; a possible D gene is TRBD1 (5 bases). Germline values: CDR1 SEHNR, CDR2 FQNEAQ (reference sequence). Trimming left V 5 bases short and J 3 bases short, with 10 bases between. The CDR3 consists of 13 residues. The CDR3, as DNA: TGTGCCAGCAGCCTACAACAGGACTATGGCTACACCTTC. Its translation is CASSLQQDYGYTF.

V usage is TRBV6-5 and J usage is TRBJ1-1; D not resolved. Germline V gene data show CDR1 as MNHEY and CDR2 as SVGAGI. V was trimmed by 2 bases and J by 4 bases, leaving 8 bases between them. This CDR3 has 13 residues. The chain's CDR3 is CASSYVRGTEAFF. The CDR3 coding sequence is TGTGCCAGCAGTTACGTCCGGGGCACTGAAGCTTTCTTT.

CDR3 bases: TGTGCCAGGGTTGGACAGGGGTACCGATACGAGCAGTACTTC. Translation: CARVGQGYRYEQYF. The genes are TRBV9 and TRBJ2-7; 9 positions agree with TRBD1. The CDR3 covers 14 residues. Germline V gene sequence: CDR1 SGDLS, CDR2 YYNGEE. V dropped 8 bases and J dropped 4; count of bases not matched to a gene: 10.

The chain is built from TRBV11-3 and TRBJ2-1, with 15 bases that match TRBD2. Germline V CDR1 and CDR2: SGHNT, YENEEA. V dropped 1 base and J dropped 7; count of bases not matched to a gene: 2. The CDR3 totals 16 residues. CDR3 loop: CASSLGGTSGGNEQFF. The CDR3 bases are TGTGCCAGCAGCTTAGGTGGGACTAGCGGGGGGAATGAGCAGTTCTTC.

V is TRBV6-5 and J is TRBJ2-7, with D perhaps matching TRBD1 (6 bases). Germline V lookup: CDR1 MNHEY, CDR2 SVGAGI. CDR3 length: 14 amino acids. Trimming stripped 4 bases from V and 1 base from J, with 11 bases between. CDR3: CASSSRDTSYEQYF. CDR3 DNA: TGTGCCAGCAGTTCCCGGGACACTTCCTACGAGCAGTACTTC.